This entry lists 26 T cell receptor beta chains sequenced from one sample in a study of T-cell memory formation after mild COVID-19. TCRdb processed the 5' RACE reads anew with MiXCR; each CDR3 protein has one entry. The table shows about 430,000 distinct CDR3 sequences, with roughly 18% occurring only once. Material for sequencing was PBMCs or a T cell subset sorted from them (not recorded which). These receptors were collected from a man aged 18 to 35 who had mild COVID-19 (a few samples of this study predate the infection). Cell type and time point are not known.

CDR3 sequence: CASSLAGGIDTPLHF. CDR3 in DNA: TGCGCCAGCAGCTTGGCGGGGGGAATTGATACACCCCTCCACTTT. The chain carries TRBV5-1 and TRBJ1-6; D possibly corresponds to TRBD1 (5 bases). Germline CDR1 and CDR2: SGHRS and YFSETQ. The CDR3 consists of 15 residues. V lost 0 bases and J 11 bases, leaving 15 bases between the germline ends.

This clonotype was found a few times. V usage is TRBV10-3 and J usage is TRBJ1-2; no firm D call. V was cut by 1 base and J by 4 bases, with 7 bases left in between. The CDR3 is 13 amino acids. Germline lookup yields CDR1 ENHRY and CDR2 SYGVKD. DNA of the CDR3: TGTGCCATCAGTGAGTGGGGAGCCTATGGCTACACCTTC. Amino acid sequence: CAISEWGAYGYTF.

This clonotype was seen many times. The genes are TRBV24-1 and TRBJ2-5, with 7 bases that match TRBD2. CDR3 length: 15 amino acids. Germline lookup yields CDR1 KGHDR and CDR2 SFDVKD. V was pared by 1 base and J by 1 base, with 2 bases of the junction left unmatched. The CDR3 coding sequence is TGTGCCACCAGTGATTTCCGGGGGGTCCAAGAGACCCAGTACTTC. Amino acid sequence: CATSDFRGVQETQYF.

The chain uses TRBV9 and TRBJ1-2; TRBD1 is a possible D gene (5 bases). CDR1 is SGDLS and CDR2 is YYNGEE in the germline V gene. V lost 0 bases to trimming and J lost 4 bases, with 13 bases between them. The CDR3 runs 15 residues. The CDR3 here is CASSVAGAAFYGYTF. CDR3 bases: TGTGCCAGCAGCGTAGCTGGGGCAGCTTTCTATGGCTACACCTTC.

The CDR3 DNA sequence: TGTGCCAGCAGTTTATGGTCCGGGGGGGATCAGCCCCAGCATTTT. Encoded protein: CASSLWSGGDQPQHF. The chain carries TRBV27 and TRBJ1-5; maybe TRBD1 (5 bases). The CDR3 totals 15 residues. The V gene's germline CDR1 is MNHEY and CDR2 SMNVEV (reference sequence). Trimming took 1 base from V and 5 from J, leaving 12 bases between them.

The chain combines TRBV24-1 with TRBJ1-2, with D unresolved. V was trimmed by 3 bases and J by 4 bases, leaving 11 bases between them. CDR1 is KGHDR, CDR2 SFDVKD, per germline. The CDR3 is 14 amino acids. The CDR3 DNA is TGTGCCACCAGTGATACCAGGACGGTCTATGGCTACACCTTC. It codes for CATSDTRTVYGYTF.

The V call is TRBV10-2, the J call TRBJ2-7, with D possibly matching TRBD2 (5 bases). Germline loops: CDR1 WSHSY, CDR2 SAAADI. V gave up 5 bases and J gave up 2 bases, with 13 bases separating them. CDR3 length equals 14 residues. The CDR3 nucleotides are TGCGCCAGCAGTCCTGGCGGACTTCCCTACGAGCAGTACTTC. As protein: CASSPGGLPYEQYF.

The rearrangement joins TRBV6-2 or TRBV6-3 to TRBJ2-7; 10 nucleotides agree with TRBD2. The CDR3 length is 16 residues. Germline V gives CDR1 MNHEY, CDR2 SVGEGT. Unmatched junction bases numbered 15, after V lost 6 bases and J lost 7 bases. The CDR3 here is CASSHRPSGGGGEQYF. The CDR3 nucleotides read TGTGCCAGCAGCCACCGCCCTAGCGGGGGAGGAGGGGAGCAGTACTTC.

This chain uses TRBV5-6 with TRBJ1-2; perhaps TRBD1 as D (6 bases). Looked up from germline, CDR1 is SGHDT and CDR2 is YYEEEE. Trimming stripped 0 bases from V and 5 bases from J, with 11 bases between. The CDR3 has 14 amino acids. The CDR3 loop reads CASSLEQGWYGYTF. CDR3 coding DNA: TGTGCCAGCAGCTTGGAACAGGGATGGTATGGCTACACCTTC.

The J gene is TRBJ2-3, the V gene TRBV7-6, with 11 positions matching TRBD2. The ends lost 5 bases at V and 2 bases at J; junction bases unmatched: 6. The germline V gene has CDR1 SGHVS and CDR2 FNYEAQ. CDR3 length equals 16 residues. As DNA, the CDR3 is TGTGCCAGCAGCGCAGGACTAGCGGGTGCCACAGATACGCAGTATTTT. Its protein is CASSAGLAGATDTQYF.

In this sample, this clonotype turned up many times. V usage is TRBV20-1 and J usage is TRBJ1-1; 9 nucleotides match TRBD1. Germline V lookup: CDR1 DFQATT, CDR2 SNEGSKA (reference sequence). The CDR3 extends over 13 amino acids. V lost 6 bases and J lost 5; bases outside the gene matches: 7. CDR3 coding DNA: TGCAGTGCGAAACAGGGGGCCGGGACTGAAGCTTTCTTT. This translates into CSAKQGAGTEAFF.

This clonotype has only a few counts. The genes are TRBV4-1 and TRBJ1-1; a weak D match, TRBD1 (6 bases). V lost 4 bases, J lost 1 base, and 16 bases lay in between. CDR3 length: 16 residues. Germline V gene sequence: CDR1 MGHRA, CDR2 YSYEKL. Here the CDR3 DNA reads TGCGCCAGCAGCCGACTTCGGGGGGGGCCGAACACTGAAGCTTTCTTT. Its translation: CASSRLRGGPNTEAFF.

This clonotype was seen a handful of times. This chain connects TRBV23-1 to TRBJ1-2; D gene unclear. TRBV23-1 is noted as an ORF with a role that remains uncertain. CDR3 length: 12 amino acids. Deletions cut 4 bases from V and 8 bases from J, with 11 bases between. CDR3 sequence reads: CASSLEGQGYTF. In DNA form, the CDR3 reads TGCGCCAGCAGTCTAGAGGGCCAGGGCTACACCTTC.

This clonotype occurred a few times. J is TRBJ2-7 and V is TRBV23-1; no firm D call. TRBV23-1 is an ORF, and what it does is uncertain. Trimming left V 8 bases short and J 0 bases short, with 14 bases between. The CDR3 has 14 residues. The DNA for the CDR3 is TGCGCCAGCTTACCCCGGCCTAGCTCCTACGAGCAGTACTTC. Its translation: CASLPRPSSYEQYF.

This clonotype appeared many times. The chain recombines TRBV28 with TRBJ2-2; maybe TRBD1 (6 bases). CDR3 size: 14 residues. V was cut by 7 bases and J by 5 bases, with 14 bases left in between. Germline CDR1 is MDHEN and CDR2 is SYDVKM. The CDR3 sequence: CASTTGTRTGELFF. The CDR3 region has the DNA TGTGCCAGCACCACGGGGACACGGACCGGGGAGCTGTTTTTT.

V is TRBV6-5 and J is TRBJ2-5, with no clear D. Trimming pared 2 bases from V and 5 bases from J, leaving 12 bases between. Germline V lookup: CDR1 MNHEY, CDR2 SVGAGI. The CDR3 length is 14 residues. CDR3 in amino acids: CASSYSAAAETQYF. CDR3 sequence (DNA): TGTGCCAGCAGTTACAGCGCGGCGGCCGAGACCCAGTACTTC.

There are a few counts of this clonotype. The chain has TRBV5-1 and TRBJ2-1, with 12 nucleotides matching TRBD1. Per the germline V gene, CDR1 is SGHRS and CDR2 is YFSETQ. CDR3 size: 15 residues. The ends lost 6 bases at V and 8 bases at J; junction bases unmatched: 9. CDR3 sequence reads: CASNSGTGGWDEQFF. Written as DNA, the CDR3 is TGCGCCAGCAACTCCGGGACAGGGGGCTGGGATGAGCAGTTCTTC.

There are many counts of this clonotype. In DNA, the CDR3 is TGTGCCAGCAGTTTGGTGGGCAAATATGGCTACACCTTC. As protein: CASSLVGKYGYTF. The gene calls are TRBV12-3 or TRBV12-4 and TRBJ1-2; D gene ambiguous. The germline V and J ends were trimmed by 3 bases and 5 bases, with 10 bases remaining between them. This CDR3 spans 13 amino acids.

The V call is TRBV6-6, the J call TRBJ2-7; TRBD1 matches 8 bases. With V trimmed by 0 bases and J by 2 bases, 12 bases remained unmatched. The CDR3 loop spans 18 amino acids. CDR1 and CDR2 from the germline V gene are MNHNY and SVGAGI (reference sequence). As DNA, the CDR3 is TGTGCCAGCAGTTACTCGGGGGTTAGACAGGGGACGACCTACGAGCAGTACTTC. Its translation: CASSYSGVRQGTTYEQYF.

CDR3 residues: CASRSVAYNEQFF. The CDR3 region has the DNA TGTGCCAGCAGATCGGTGGCTTACAATGAGCAGTTCTTC. The J gene is TRBJ2-1, the V gene TRBV7-9; D remains ambiguous. In germline, CDR1 is SEHNR, CDR2 FQNEAQ (reference sequence). The CDR3 is 13 amino acids. The ends were cut back, 6 bases at V and 4 bases at J, with 10 bases in the middle.

The rearrangement links TRBV5-4 to TRBJ2-1; D possibly corresponds to TRBD2 (6 bases). CDR1 is SGHNT, CDR2 YYREEE, per germline (reference sequence). CDR3 size: 13 residues. With 10 bases removed from V and 6 bases from J, the gap between germline ends came to 17 bases. CDR3 sequence: CAYHLSGGNEQFF. DNA of the CDR3: TGTGCCTACCATCTCTCCGGGGGCAATGAGCAGTTCTTC.

The sample holds many counts of this clonotype. V and J are TRBV12-3 or TRBV12-4 and TRBJ2-1, with TRBD2 identical over 7 bases. This CDR3 is 17 amino acids long. Germline trimming cut 7 bases from V and 7 bases from J; bases unmatched to any gene: 19. In nucleotides, the CDR3 is TGTGCCAGCACGCCTTTAGGATGGGGGGGGGTAGGAAATGAGCAGTTCTTC. Residues: CASTPLGWGGVGNEQFF.

This clonotype was counted many times. This chain uses TRBV6-5 with TRBJ2-3; 11 nucleotides line up with TRBD2. V lost 5 bases and J lost 3; bases outside the gene matches: 4. The CDR3 loop spans 15 amino acids. Germline loops: CDR1 MNHEY, CDR2 SVGAGI. The DNA of the CDR3 is TGTGCCAGCAGTGATACTAGCGGGGGAACAGATACGCAGTATTTT. Its translation: CASSDTSGGTDTQYF.

This rearrangement joins TRBV4-1 to TRBJ1-5; D call uncertain. CDR1 is MGHRA and CDR2 is YSYEKL in the germline V gene. V lost 3 bases to trimming and J lost 6 bases, with 15 bases between them. CDR3 length: 15 residues. The CDR3 is CASSHPVPTLQPQHF. Written as DNA, the CDR3 is TGCGCCAGCAGCCACCCTGTGCCGACCCTTCAGCCCCAGCATTTT.

The chain carries TRBV7-2 and TRBJ2-5, with D tentatively TRBD1 (5 bases). Per the germline V gene, CDR1 is SGHTA and CDR2 is FQGNSA. Trimming removed 5 bases at V and 0 bases at J, with 16 bases between. The CDR3 runs to 16 residues. Here the CDR3 DNA reads TGTGCCAGCAGCAAAGGGCCAGGGTGGGACCAAGAGACCCAGTACTTC. Amino acid sequence: CASSKGPGWDQETQYF.

The chain recombines TRBV5-1 with TRBJ2-1; TRBD1 aligns across 8 bases. The germline gives CDR1 SGHRS, CDR2 YFSETQ. The CDR3 has 13 residues. The J segment lost 5 bases and the V segment lost 6 bases, leaving 4 bases of the junction unmatched. The DNA for the CDR3 is TGCGCCAGCACCGGGACAGGTAACAATGAGCAGTTCTTC. The encoded protein is CASTGTGNNEQFF.